Following are 7 T cell receptor beta chains from one sample sequenced in a study of blood T cell repertoires in COVID-19 (dated by TCRdb to the early 2020s). The library relied on the immunoSEQ multiplex PCR assay. Drawn from immuneACCESS, this table holds only the in-frame rearrangements with V and J called that TCRdb kept. Clones are partly lost; checked studies trace under half to an unresolved V gene and leave the rest unexplained. The sample contains around 70,000 clones, roughly 74% of them found a single time. The top ten clones comprise about 16% of the sample. The specimen sequenced was peripheral blood. All receptors come from a human donor in a cohort sampled during active COVID-19.

This clone was seen once. The rearrangement uses TRBV28 and TRBJ1-1; D unclear. The germline CDR1 and CDR2 sequences are MDHEN and SYDVKM. The CDR3 sequence is 12 residues long. The V end lost 6 bases, the J end lost 5 bases, and 10 bases lay between the germline ends. The CDR3 nucleotides read TGTGCCAGCAGCCTACCCGGGACTGAAGCTTTCTTT. Its protein product is CASSLPGTEAFF.

This chain joins TRBV5-8 and TRBJ2-7; 7 bases are shared with TRBD1. This CDR3 has 15 residues. Looked up from germline, CDR1 is SGHTS and CDR2 is YDEGEE. V lost 1 base and J lost 4; bases outside the gene matches: 8. Here the CDR3 reads CASSLRYRGEYEQYF. CDR3 coding DNA: TGTGCCAGCAGCTTGAGGTACAGGGGCGAATACGAGCAGTACTTC. Drawing the rest from reference TRBV5-8 and TRBJ2-7, the complete variable domain is EAGVTQSPTHLIKTRGQQATLRCSPISGHTSVYWYQQALGLGLQFLLWYDEGEERNRGNFPPRFSGRQFPNYSSELNVNALELEDSALYLCASSLRYRGEYEQYFGPGTRLTVT.

V is TRBV6-5 and J is TRBJ1-4; D possibly corresponds to TRBD1 (6 bases). V lost 5 bases, J lost 5 bases, and 9 bases lay in between. This CDR3 is built from 13 residues. Per germline, CDR1 MNHEY and CDR2 SVGAGI. As DNA, the CDR3 is TGTGCCAGCAGTAGGACAGCGAATGAAAAACTGTTTTTT. Translating gives CASSRTANEKLFF.

This clone was counted between two and nine times. The rearrangement links TRBV30 to TRBJ2-7; 9 nucleotides line up with TRBD1. This CDR3 comprises 13 residues. The V gene end was trimmed by 3 bases and the J gene end by 5 bases; junction bases not matched to a gene: 5. In germline, CDR1 is GTSNPN, CDR2 SVGIG (reference sequence). CDR3 bases: TGTGCCTGGAGGGACAGGGGTGTCCACGAGCAGTACTTC. It translates to CAWRDRGVHEQYF.

This chain links TRBV5-1 with TRBJ1-1, with a possible D match to TRBD1 (6 bases). The CDR3 runs to 14 residues. Germline CDR1 and CDR2: SGHRS and YFSETQ. V was shortened by 5 bases and J by 7 bases, with 18 bases between the two germline ends. CDR3 bases: TGCGCCAGCAGTCGCGAGGGGGTTTTATTTGAAGCTTTCTTT. The encoded protein is CASSREGVLFEAFF.

The chain has TRBV5-4 and TRBJ2-1; D not certain. There are 14 residues in the CDR3. V lost 0 bases and J lost 8, with 12 bases in between. In germline, CDR1 is SGHNT, CDR2 YYREEE (reference sequence). The CDR3 reads CASSLDPASDEQFF. The CDR3, as DNA: TGTGCCAGCAGCTTGGATCCCGCCAGTGATGAGCAGTTCTTC.

This clone was picked up a small number of times. The chain combines TRBV19 with TRBJ1-6; 10 nucleotides agree with TRBD1. The CDR3 length is 17 residues. The germline V gene encodes CDR1 LNHDA and CDR2 SQIVND (reference sequence). With V trimmed by 3 bases and J by 4 bases, 6 bases remained unmatched. CDR3 DNA sequence: TGTGCCAGTAGTATTAGAGGACAGGGGGTGTATAATTCACCCCTCCACTTT. This sequence encodes CASSIRGQGVYNSPLHF. The full variable domain, its missing parts supplied by reference TRBV19 and TRBJ1-6, is DGGITQSPKYLFRKEGQNVTLSCEQNLNHDAMYWYRQDPGQGLRLIYYSQIVNDFQKGDIAEGYSVSREKKESFPLTVTSAQKNPTAFYLCASSIRGQGVYNSPLHFGNGTRLTVT.